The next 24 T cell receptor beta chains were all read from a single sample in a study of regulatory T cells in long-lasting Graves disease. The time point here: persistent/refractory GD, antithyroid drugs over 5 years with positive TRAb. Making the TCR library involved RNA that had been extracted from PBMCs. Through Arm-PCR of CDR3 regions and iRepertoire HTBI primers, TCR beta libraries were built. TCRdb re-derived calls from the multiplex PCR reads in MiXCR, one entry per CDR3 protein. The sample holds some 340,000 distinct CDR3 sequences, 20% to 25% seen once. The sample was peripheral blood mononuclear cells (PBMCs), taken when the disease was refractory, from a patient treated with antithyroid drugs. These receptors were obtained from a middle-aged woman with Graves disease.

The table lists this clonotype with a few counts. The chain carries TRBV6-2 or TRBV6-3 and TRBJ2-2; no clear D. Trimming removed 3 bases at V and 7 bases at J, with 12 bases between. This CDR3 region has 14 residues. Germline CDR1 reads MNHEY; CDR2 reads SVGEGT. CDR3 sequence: CASSYFRVIGELFF. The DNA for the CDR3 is TGTGCCAGCAGTTATTTTAGGGTAATCGGGGAGCTGTTTTTT.

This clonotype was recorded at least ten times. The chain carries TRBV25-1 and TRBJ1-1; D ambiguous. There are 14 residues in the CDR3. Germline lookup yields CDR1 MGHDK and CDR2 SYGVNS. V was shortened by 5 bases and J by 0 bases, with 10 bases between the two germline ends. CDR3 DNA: TGTGCCAGCAGTCCTCGGCGACTGAACACTGAAGCTTTCTTT. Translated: CASSPRRLNTEAFF.

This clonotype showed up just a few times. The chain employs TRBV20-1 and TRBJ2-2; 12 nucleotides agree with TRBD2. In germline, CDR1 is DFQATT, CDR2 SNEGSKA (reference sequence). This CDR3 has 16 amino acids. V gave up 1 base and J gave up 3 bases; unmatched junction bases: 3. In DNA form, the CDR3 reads TGCAGTGCTAGAGTCCTAGCGGGAGGGGACACCGGGGAGCTGTTTTTT. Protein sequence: CSARVLAGGDTGELFF.

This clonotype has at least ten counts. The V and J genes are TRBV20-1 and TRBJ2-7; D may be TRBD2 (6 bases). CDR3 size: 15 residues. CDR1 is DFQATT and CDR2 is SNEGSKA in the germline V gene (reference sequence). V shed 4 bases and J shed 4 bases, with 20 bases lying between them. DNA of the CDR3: TGCAGTGCTACACGGCCGGGACTGAAGAAATACGAGCAGTACTTC. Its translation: CSATRPGLKKYEQYF.

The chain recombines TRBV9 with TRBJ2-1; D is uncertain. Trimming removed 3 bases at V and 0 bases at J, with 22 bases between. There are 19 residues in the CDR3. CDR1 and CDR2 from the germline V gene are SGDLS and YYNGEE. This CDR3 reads CASSASADPLPSSYNEQFF. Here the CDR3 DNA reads TGTGCCAGCAGCGCTTCTGCGGACCCGCTCCCAAGCTCCTACAATGAGCAGTTCTTC.

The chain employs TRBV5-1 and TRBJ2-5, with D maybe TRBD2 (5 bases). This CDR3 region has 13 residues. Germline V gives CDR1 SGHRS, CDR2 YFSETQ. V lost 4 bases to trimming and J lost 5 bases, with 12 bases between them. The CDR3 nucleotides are TGCGCCAGCAGCATAGGACTGGCGGAGACCCAGTACTTC. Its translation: CASSIGLAETQYF.

CDR3 loop: CASRYRGSGNEQFF. In DNA, the CDR3 is TGTGCCAGCAGGTACCGGGGGTCGGGCAATGAGCAGTTCTTC. This chain connects TRBV2 to TRBJ2-1; maybe TRBD2 (6 bases). The V and J ends lost 6 bases and 6 bases respectively, with 15 bases between them. Germline lookup yields CDR1 SNHLY and CDR2 FYNNEI. This CDR3 has 14 amino acids.

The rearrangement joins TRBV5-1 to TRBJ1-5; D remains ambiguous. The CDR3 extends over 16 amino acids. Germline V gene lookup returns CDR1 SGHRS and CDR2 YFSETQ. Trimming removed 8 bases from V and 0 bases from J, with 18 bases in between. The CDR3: CARKISGNHSNQPQHF. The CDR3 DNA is TGCGCCAGAAAAATCTCGGGGAATCATAGCAATCAGCCCCAGCATTTT.

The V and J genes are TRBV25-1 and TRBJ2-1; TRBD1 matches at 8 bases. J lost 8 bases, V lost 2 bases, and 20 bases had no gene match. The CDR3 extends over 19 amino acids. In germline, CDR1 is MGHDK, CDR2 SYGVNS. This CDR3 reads CASSELLGHRQGPEHEQFF. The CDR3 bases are TGTGCCAGCAGTGAACTCCTCGGTCACCGACAGGGGCCAGAACATGAGCAGTTCTTC.

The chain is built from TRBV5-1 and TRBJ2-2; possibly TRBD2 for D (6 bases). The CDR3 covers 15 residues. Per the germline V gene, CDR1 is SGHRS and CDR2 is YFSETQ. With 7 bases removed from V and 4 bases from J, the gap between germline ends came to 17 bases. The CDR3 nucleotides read TGCGCCAGCTTCAATTGGGCGGGAACCACCGGGGAGCTGTTTTTT. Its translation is CASFNWAGTTGELFF.

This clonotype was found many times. The DNA for the CDR3 is TGTGCCAGCAGCCCCCAGGTGGGCGGGACCCCCTACGAGCAGTACTTC. Translating gives CASSPQVGGTPYEQYF. The V gene is TRBV7-8, the J gene TRBJ2-7; TRBD2 is a possible D gene (6 bases). The V gene's germline CDR1 is SGHVS and CDR2 FQNEAQ. The V gene lost 5 bases and the J gene lost 2 bases, with 19 bases spanning the gap. This CDR3 spans 16 amino acids.

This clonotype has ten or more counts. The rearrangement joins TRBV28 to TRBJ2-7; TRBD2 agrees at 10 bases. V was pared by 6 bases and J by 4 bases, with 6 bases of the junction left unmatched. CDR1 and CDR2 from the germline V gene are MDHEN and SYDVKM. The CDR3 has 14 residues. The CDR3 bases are TGTGCCAGCAGCACTCGGACTAGCGGATACGAGCAGTACTTC. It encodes CASSTRTSGYEQYF.

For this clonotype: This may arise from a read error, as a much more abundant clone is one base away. Here the CDR3 reads CASSLWARTEASF. The CDR3 DNA is TGTGCCAGCAGTTTATGGGCACGAACTGAAGCTTCCTTT. V usage is TRBV27 and J usage is TRBJ1-1; no clear D gene. Germline values: CDR1 MNHEY, CDR2 SMNVEV (reference sequence). The CDR3 is 13 residues long.

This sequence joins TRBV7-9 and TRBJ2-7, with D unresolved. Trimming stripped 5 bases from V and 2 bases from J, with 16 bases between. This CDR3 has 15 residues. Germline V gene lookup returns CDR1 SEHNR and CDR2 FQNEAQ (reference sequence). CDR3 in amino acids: CASSTATGPTYEQYF. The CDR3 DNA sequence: TGTGCCAGCAGCACCGCCACGGGCCCTACCTACGAGCAGTACTTC.

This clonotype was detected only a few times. CDR3 sequence reads: CASSFPGISVKQYF. For the CDR3, the DNA is TGTGCCAGCAGCTTCCCGGGTATCTCCGTAAAGCAGTACTTC. The chain uses TRBV7-2 and TRBJ2-7; D gene uncertain. CDR3 length: 14 amino acids. The ends were cut back, 3 bases at V and 8 bases at J, with 17 bases in the middle. Germline CDR1 reads SGHTA; CDR2 reads FQGNSA.

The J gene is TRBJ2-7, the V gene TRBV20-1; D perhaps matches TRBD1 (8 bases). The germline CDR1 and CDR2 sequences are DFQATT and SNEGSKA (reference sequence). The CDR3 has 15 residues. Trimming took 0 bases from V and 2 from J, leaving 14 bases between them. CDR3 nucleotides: TGCAGTGCTAGAGAAACAGGGGGGGTCACCTACGAGCAGTACTTC. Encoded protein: CSARETGGVTYEQYF.

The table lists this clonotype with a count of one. CDR3 in amino acids: CATSIDTSAGGGSEQYF. The CDR3 region has the DNA TGTGCCACCAGCATAGATACTTCGGCGGGAGGGGGCTCCGAGCAGTACTTC. The V call is TRBV15, the J call TRBJ2-7; 9 bases agree with TRBD2. Looked up from germline, CDR1 is LNHNV and CDR2 is YYDKDF (reference sequence). Unmatched junction bases numbered 16, after V lost 4 bases and J lost 6 bases. This CDR3 comprises 17 residues.

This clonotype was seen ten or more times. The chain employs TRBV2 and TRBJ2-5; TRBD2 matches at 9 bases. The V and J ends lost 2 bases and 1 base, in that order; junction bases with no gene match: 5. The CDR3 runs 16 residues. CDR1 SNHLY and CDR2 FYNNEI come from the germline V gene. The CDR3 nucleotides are TGTGCCAGCAGTGAATGGAAAGCGGGGGGCCAAGAGACCCAGTACTTC. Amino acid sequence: CASSEWKAGGQETQYF.

The CDR3 region is CASSHVAGGRMYEQYF. CDR3 nucleotides: TGCGCCAGCAGCCACGTAGCGGGAGGGCGAATGTACGAGCAGTACTTC. The chain joins TRBV5-1 to TRBJ2-7; the match to TRBD2 covers 11 bases. CDR1 and CDR2 from the germline V gene are SGHRS and YFSETQ. CDR3 length: 16 residues. Unmatched junction bases numbered 10, after V lost 4 bases and J lost 4 bases. The whole variable domain, filled in from reference TRBV5-1 and TRBJ2-7, reads KAGVTQTPRYLIKTRGQQVTLSCSPISGHRSVSWYQQTPGQGLQFLFEYFSETQRNKGNFPGRFSGRQFSNSRSEMNVSTLELGDSALYLCASSHVAGGRMYEQYFGPGTRLTVT.

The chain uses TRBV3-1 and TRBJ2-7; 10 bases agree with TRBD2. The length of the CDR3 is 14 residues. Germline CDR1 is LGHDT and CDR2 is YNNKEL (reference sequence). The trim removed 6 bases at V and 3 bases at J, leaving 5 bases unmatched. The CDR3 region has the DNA TGTGCCAGCAGTCAGGGACTAGCGCGCTACGAGCAGTACTTC. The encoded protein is CASSQGLARYEQYF.

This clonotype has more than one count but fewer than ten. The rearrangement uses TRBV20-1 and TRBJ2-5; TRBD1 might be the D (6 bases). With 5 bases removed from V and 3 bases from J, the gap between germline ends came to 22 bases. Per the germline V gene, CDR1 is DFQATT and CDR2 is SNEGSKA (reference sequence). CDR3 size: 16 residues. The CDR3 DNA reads TGCAGTGCTCCCCCCCAGGGGTTGGTATTTGAAGAGACCCAGTACTTC. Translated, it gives CSAPPQGLVFEETQYF.

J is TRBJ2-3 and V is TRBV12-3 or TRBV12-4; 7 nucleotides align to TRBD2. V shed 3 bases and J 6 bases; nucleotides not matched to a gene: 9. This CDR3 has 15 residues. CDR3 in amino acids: CASSLTSRGWDTQYF. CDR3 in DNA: TGTGCCAGCAGTTTGACTAGCCGCGGGTGGGATACGCAGTATTTT.

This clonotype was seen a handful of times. CDR3 sequence reads: CASSVVPFGRVETQYF. DNA for the CDR3: TGTGCCAGCAGCGTAGTACCTTTCGGACGCGTAGAGACCCAGTACTTC. The chain carries TRBV9 and TRBJ2-5; no clear D gene. CDR1 SGDLS and CDR2 YYNGEE come from the germline V gene. Trimming shortened V by 0 bases and J by 4 bases, and 16 bases separated the two germline ends. CDR3 length equals 16 residues.

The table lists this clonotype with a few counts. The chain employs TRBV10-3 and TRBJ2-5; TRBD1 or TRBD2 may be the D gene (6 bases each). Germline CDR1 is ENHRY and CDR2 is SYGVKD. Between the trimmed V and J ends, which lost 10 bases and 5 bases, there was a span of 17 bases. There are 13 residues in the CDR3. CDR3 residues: CATNSGEEETQYF. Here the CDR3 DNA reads TGTGCCACTAACTCAGGGGAGGAGGAGACCCAGTACTTC.